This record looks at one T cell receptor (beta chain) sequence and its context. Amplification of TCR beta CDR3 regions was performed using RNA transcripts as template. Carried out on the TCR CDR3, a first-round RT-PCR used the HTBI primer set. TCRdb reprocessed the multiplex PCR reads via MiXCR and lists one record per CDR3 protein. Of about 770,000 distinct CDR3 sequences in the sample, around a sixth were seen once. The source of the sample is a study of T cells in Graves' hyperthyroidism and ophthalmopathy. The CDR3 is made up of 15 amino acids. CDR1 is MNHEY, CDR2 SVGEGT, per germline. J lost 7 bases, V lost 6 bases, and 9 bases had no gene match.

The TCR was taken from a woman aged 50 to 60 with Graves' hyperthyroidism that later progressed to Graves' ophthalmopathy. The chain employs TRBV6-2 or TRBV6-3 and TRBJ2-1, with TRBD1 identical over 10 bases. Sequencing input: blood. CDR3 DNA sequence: TGTGCCAGCAGGTTACCGGGACAGGGGTCAAATGAGCAGTTCTTC. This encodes CASRLPGQGSNEQFF.